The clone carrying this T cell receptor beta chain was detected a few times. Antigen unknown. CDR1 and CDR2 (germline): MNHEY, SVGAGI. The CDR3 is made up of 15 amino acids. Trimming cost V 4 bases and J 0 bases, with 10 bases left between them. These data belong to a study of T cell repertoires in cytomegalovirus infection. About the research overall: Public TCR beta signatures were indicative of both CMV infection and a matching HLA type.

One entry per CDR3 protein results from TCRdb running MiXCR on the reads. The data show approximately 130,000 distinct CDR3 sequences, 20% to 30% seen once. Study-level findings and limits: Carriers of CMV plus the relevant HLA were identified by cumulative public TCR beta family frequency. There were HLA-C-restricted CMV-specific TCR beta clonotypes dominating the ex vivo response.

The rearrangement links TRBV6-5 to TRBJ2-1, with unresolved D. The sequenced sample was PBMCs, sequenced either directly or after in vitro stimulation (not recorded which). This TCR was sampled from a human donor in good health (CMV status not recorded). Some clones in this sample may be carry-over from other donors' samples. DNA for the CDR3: TGTGCCAGCAGTTTGGGCGTCAGCTCCTACAATGAGCAGTTCTTC. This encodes CASSLGVSSYNEQFF.